This T cell receptor beta chain was recorded in a study of shared clonotypes between healthy human individuals. On the study more broadly: Those who served as donors were a couple of women and three men between the ages of 18 and 49.

Only CD45RO-negative cells positively selected for CCR7 counted as naive CD8 cells, so terminally differentiated effector memory CD45RA+ cells were excluded. General study results and limits: Lower generation probabilities were found for non-shared clonotypes than for those shared by all four donors.

In the case of this clone: Its antigen is not known.

The assay was carried out at the deep level. Assay used: immunoSEQ multiplex PCR; TCRdb lists only in-frame clones, some missing. The profile shows about 680,000 clones, about 92% of them singletons. Per germline, CDR1 SGHVS and CDR2 FNYEAQ. This CDR3 spans 16 amino acids. Trimming shortened V by 4 bases and J by 0 bases, and 16 bases separated the two germline ends. This sequence originates from a man aged 30 to 39 in good health. The sequencing sample was made of naive CD8+ T cells sorted from blood. The chain joins TRBV7-6 to TRBJ2-7; D remains unclear. The CDR3 protein is CASSSTLKDLSYEQYF. DNA of the CDR3: TGTGCCAGCAGCTCTACCCTTAAGGACCTCTCCTACGAGCAGTACTTC.